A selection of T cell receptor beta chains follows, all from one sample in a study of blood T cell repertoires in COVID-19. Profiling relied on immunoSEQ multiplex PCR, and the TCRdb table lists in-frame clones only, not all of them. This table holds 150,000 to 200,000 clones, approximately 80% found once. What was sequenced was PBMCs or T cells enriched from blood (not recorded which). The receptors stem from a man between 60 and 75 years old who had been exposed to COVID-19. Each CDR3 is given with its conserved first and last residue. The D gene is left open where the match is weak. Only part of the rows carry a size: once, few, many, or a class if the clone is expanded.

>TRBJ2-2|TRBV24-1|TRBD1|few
TGTGCCACCAGTGATCCCTTTGAAGGGGGCGACACCGGGGAGCTGTTTTTT
CATSDPFEGGDTGELFF
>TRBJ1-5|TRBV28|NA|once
TGTGCCAGCAGTTTCCCTACAGGGCCCGATACCCAGCATTTT
CASSFPTGPDTQHF
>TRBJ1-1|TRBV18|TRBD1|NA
TGTGCCAGCTCAGTACAGGGGAGTGGGAACACTGAAGCTTTCTTT
CASSVQGSGNTEAFF
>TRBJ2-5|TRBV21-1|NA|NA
TGTGCCAGCAGCAAAGGGGCAGGGTGTTTCGAGACCCAGTACTTC
CASSKGAGCFETQYF
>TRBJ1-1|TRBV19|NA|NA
TGTGCCAGTATGAAGAGACGGGAAATGAACACTGAAGCTTTCTTT
CASMKRREMNTEAFF
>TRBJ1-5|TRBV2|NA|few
TGTGCCAGCCTGGAGGGCGGTGATAGCAATCAGCCCCAGCATTTT
CASLEGGDSNQPQHF
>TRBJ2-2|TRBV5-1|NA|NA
TGCGCCAGCAGCCTCACAGGGTCGAACACCGGGGAGCTGTTTTTT
CASSLTGSNTGELFF
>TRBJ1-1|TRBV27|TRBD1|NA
TGTGCCAGCAGTCGACAGGGGATGAACACTGAAGCTTTCTTT
CASSRQGMNTEAFF
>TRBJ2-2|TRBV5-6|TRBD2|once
TGTGCCAGCAGCTTGGCGGGCGGGAGTGGCACCGGGGAGCTGTTTTTT
CASSLAGGSGTGELFF
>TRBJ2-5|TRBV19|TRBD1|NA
TGTGCCAGTAGTCCAGGACAGGGTTCAGAGACCCAGTACTTC
CASSPGQGSETQYF
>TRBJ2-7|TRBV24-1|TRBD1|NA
TGTGCCACCAGTGATTCGAGACCGGGACAGGAAGGCTACGAGCAGTACTTC
CATSDSRPGQEGYEQYF
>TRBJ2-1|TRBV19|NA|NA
TGTGCCAGTAGTCCGCGCGGCGGGAATGAGCAGTTCTTC
CASSPRGGNEQFF
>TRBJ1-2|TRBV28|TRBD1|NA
TGTGCCAGCAGACAGGGGGCGGGAGGCTACACCTTC
CASRQGAGGYTF
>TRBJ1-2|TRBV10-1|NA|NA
TGCGCCAGGTCGGCCGCGGATGGCTACACCTTC
CARSAADGYTF
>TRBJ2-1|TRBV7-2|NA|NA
TGTGCCAGCAGCTTAGCCCCAGGGTACAATGAGCAGTTCTTC
CASSLAPGYNEQFF
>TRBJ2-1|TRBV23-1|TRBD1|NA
TGCGCCAGCACGCCAGGGGGCAGCTCCTACAATGAGCAGTTCTTC
CASTPGGSSYNEQFF
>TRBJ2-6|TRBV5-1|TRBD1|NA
TGCGCCAGCAGCCAGGACAGGGTCGCTGGGGCCAACGTCCTGACTTTC
CASSQDRVAGANVLTF
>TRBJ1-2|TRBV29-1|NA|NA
TGCAGCGTTGAGGAGGCGTATTTACCCTATGGCTACACCTTC
CSVEEAYLPYGYTF